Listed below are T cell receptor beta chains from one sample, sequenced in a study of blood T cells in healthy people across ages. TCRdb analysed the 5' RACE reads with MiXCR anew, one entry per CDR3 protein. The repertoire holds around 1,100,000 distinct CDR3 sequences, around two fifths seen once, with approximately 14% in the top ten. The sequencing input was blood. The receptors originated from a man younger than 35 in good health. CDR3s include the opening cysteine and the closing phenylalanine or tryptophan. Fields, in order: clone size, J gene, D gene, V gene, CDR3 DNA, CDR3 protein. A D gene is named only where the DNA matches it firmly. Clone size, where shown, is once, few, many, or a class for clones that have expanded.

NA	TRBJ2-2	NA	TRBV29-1	TGCAGCGTTGAAGATGGATATAGTCCGAACACCGGGGAGCTGTTTTTT	CSVEDGYSPNTGELFF
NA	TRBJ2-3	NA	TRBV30	TGTGCCTACTTAGGGGTGGCGCTCCCTAGCACAGATACGCAGTATTTT	CAYLGVALPSTDTQYF
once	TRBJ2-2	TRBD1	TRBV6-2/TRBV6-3	TGTGCCAGCAGTTACGAACAAAGGACAGGGAACACCGGGGAGCTGTTTTTT	CASSYEQRTGNTGELFF
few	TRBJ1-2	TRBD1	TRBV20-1	TGCAGTGCTAGATTGACAGGGGTCAATAACTATGGCTACACCTTC	CSARLTGVNNYGYTF
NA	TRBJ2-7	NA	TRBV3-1	TGTGTCAGCAGCCCCTTCAAGGGACGGCTCATAGGCGAGCAGTACTTC	CVSSPFKGRLIGEQYF
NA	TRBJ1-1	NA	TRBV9	TGTGCCAGCAGCGGGCGTCAGAGCCTCTCTATAAACACTGAAGCTTTCTTT	CASSGRQSLSINTEAFF
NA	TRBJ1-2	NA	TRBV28	TGTGCCAGCAGTTTAAACCGGGGACTCTATGGCTACACCTTC	CASSLNRGLYGYTF
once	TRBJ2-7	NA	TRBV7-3	TGTGCCAGCAGCATCGCAGGGCCCTCCTACAATGAGCAGTACTTC	CASSIAGPSYNEQYF
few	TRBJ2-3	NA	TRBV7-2	TGTGCCAGCAGCGTTCCAGGGGAGGATACGCAGTATTTT	CASSVPGEDTQYF
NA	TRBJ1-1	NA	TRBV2	TGTGCCAGCGGGTGGGGGAACACTGAAGCTTTCTTT	CASGWGNTEAFF